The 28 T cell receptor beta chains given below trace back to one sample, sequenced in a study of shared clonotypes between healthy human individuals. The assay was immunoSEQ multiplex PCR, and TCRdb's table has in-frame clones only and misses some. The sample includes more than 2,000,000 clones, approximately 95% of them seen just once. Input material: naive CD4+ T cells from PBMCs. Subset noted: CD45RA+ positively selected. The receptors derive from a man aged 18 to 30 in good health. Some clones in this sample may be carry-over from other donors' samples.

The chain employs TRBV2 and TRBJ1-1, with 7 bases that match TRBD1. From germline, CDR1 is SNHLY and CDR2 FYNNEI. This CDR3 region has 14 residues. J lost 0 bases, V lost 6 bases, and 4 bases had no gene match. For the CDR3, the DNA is TGTGCCAGCAGGGCGGACAGGTTGAACACTGAAGCTTTCTTT. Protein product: CASRADRLNTEAFF.

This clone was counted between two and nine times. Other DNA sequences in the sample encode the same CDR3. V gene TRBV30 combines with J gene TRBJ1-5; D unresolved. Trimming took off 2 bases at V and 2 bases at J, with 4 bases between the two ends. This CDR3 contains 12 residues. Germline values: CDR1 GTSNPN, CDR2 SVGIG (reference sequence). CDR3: CAWSQGNQPQHF. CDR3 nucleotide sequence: TGTGCCTGGAGTCAGGGCAATCAGCCCCAGCATTTT.

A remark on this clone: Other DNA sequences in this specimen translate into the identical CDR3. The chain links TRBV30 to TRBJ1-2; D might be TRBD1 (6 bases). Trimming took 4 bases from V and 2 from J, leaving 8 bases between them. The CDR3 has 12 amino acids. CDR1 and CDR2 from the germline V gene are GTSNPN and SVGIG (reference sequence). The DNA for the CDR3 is TGTGCCTGGACTCAGGGGAACTATGGCTACACCTTC. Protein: CAWTQGNYGYTF.

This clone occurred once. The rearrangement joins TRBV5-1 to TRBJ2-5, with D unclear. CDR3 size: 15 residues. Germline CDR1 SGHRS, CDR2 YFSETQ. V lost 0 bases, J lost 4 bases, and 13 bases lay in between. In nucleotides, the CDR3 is TGCGCCAGCAGCTTGGGTCGGGCGAGATCAGAGACCCAGTACTTC. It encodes CASSLGRARSETQYF.

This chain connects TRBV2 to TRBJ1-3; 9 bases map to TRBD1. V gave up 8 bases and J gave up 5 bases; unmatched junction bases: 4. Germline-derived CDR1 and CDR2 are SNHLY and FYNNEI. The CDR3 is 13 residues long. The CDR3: CASGGQGRNTIYF. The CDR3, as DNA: TGTGCCAGCGGGGGACAGGGAAGAAACACCATATATTTT.

In DNA, the CDR3 is TGCGCCAGCAGCAAAGACAGGGCCTTGGATACGCAGTATTTT. It yields the protein CASSKDRALDTQYF. This chain links TRBV5-1 with TRBJ2-3; 7 bases agree with TRBD1. CDR3 size: 14 residues. Losses at the gene ends were 4 bases for V and 6 bases for J; bases not matched to a gene: 8. Germline values: CDR1 SGHRS, CDR2 YFSETQ.

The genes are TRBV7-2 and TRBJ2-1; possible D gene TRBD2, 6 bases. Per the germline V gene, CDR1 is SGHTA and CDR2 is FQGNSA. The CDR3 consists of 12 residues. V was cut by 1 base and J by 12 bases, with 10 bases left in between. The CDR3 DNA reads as TGTGCCAGCAGCTTAGACGGGAGCGGGCAGTTCTTC. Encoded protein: CASSLDGSGQFF.

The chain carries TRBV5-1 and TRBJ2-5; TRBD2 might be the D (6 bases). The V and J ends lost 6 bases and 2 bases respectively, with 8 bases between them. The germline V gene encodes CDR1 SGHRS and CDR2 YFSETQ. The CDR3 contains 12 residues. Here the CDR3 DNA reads TGCGCCAGCACCCGGGGGCAAGAGACCCAGTACTTC. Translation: CASTRGQETQYF.

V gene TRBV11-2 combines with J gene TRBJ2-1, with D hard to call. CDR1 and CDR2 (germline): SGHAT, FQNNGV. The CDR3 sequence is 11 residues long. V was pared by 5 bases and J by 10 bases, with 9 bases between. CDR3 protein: CASSLDWEQFF. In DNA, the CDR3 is TGTGCCAGCAGCCTTGATTGGGAGCAGTTCTTC.

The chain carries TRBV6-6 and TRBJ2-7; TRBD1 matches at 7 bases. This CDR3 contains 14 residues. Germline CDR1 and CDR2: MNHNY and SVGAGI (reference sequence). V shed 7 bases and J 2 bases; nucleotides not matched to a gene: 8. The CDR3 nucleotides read TGTGCCAGCACTAACCGGCAGGGGGCCTACGAGCAGTACTTC. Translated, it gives CASTNRQGAYEQYF.

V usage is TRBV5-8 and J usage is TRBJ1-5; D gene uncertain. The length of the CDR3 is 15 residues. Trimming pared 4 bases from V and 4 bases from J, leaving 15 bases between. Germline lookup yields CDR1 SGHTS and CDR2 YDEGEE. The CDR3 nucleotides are TGTGCCAGCAGCGTAGGACGGGGTAGAAATCAGCCCCAGCATTTT. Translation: CASSVGRGRNQPQHF.

CDR3 nucleotide sequence: TGTGCCATCAGGGGGGGGACTAGCTACAATGAGCAGTTCTTC. This encodes CAIRGGTSYNEQFF. J is TRBJ2-1 and V is TRBV10-3; 8 bases are shared with TRBD2. Germline CDR1 and CDR2: ENHRY and SYGVKD. This CDR3 contains 14 residues. The trim removed 6 bases at V and 3 bases at J, leaving 4 bases unmatched.

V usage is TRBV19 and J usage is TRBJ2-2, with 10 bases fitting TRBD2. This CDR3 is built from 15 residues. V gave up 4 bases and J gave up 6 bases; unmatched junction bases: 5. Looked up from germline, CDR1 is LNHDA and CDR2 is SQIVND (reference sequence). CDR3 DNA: TGTGCCAGTAGTAGAGGACTAGCGGCGGCCGGGGAGCTGTTTTTT. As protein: CASSRGLAAAGELFF.

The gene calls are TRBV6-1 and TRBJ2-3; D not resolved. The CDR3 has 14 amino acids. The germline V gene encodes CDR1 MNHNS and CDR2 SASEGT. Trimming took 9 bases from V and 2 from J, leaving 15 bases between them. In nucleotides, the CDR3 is TGTGCCAGTGGAAAGCGAACATTCACAGATACGCAGTATTTT. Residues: CASGKRTFTDTQYF.

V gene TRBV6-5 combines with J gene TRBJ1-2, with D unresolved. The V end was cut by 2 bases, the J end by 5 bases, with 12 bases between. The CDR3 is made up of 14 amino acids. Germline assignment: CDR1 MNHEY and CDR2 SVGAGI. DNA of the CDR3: TGTGCCAGCAGTTACCGGTCGGGAGAGTATGGCTACACCTTC. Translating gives CASSYRSGEYGYTF.

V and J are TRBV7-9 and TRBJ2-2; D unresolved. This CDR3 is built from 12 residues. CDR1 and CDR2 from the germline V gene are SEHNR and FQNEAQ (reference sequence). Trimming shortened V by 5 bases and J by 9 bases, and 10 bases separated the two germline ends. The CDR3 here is CASSPGSRELFF. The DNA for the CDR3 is TGTGCCAGCAGCCCCGGTTCCCGGGAGCTGTTTTTT.

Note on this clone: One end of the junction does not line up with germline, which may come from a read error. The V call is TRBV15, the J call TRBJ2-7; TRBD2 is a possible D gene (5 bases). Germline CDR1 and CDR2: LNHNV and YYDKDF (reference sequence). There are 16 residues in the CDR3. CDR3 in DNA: TGTGTCACCAGCAGAGCGGCAGTCTATTCCCCCTACGAGCAGTACTTC. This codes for CVTSRAAVYSPYEQYF.

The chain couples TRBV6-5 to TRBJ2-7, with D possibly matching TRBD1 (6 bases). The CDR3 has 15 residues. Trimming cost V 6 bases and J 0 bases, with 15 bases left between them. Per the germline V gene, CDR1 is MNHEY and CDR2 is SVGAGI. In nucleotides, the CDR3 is TGTGCCAGCAGCCGCGACAGGAGTCGCTCCTACGAGCAGTACTTC. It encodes CASSRDRSRSYEQYF.

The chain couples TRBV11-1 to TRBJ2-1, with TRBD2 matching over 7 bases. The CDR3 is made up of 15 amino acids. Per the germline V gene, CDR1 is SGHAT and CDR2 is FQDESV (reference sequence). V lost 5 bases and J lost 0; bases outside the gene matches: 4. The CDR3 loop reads CASSPGRSSYNEQFF. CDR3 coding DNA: TGTGCCAGCAGCCCCGGGAGGAGCTCCTACAATGAGCAGTTCTTC.

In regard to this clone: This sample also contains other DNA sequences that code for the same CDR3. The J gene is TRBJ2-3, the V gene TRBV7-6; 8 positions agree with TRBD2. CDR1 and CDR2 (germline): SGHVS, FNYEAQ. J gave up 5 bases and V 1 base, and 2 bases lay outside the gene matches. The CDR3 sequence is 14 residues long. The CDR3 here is CASSLGLAGDTQYF. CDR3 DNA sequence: TGTGCCAGCAGCTTAGGGCTAGCGGGAGATACGCAGTATTTT. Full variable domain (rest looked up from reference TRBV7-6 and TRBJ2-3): GAGVSQSPRYKVTKRGQDVALRCDPISGHVSLYWYRQALGQGPEFLTYFNYEAQQDKSGLPNDRFSAERPEGSISTLTIQRTEQRDSAMYRCASSLGLAGDTQYFGPGTRLTVL.

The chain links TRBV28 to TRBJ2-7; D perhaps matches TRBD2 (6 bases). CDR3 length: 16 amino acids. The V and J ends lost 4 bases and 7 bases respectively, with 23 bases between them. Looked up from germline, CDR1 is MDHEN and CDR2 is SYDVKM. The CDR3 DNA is TGTGCCAGCAGTTCGGTCTGGGCGGGGATAACTTATGAGCAGTACTTC. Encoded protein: CASSSVWAGITYEQYF.

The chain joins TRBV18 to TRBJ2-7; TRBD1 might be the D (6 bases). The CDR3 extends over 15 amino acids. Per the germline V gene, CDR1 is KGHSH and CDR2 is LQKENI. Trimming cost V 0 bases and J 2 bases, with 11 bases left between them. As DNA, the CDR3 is TGTGCCAGCTCACCACCAGCAGGGGCGACCTACGAGCAGTACTTC. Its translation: CASSPPAGATYEQYF.

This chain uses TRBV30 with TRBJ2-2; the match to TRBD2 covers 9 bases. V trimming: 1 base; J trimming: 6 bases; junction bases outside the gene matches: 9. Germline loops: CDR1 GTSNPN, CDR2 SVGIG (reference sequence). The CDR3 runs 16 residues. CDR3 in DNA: TGTGCCTGGAGTGGGTTAGCGGGAGTGCAGCCCGGGGAGCTGTTTTTT. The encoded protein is CAWSGLAGVQPGELFF.

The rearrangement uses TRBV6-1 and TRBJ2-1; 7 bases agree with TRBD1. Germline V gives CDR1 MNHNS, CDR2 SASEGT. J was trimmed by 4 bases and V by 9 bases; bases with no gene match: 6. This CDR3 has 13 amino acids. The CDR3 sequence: CASFPQGYNEQFF. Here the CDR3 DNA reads TGTGCCAGTTTCCCACAGGGGTACAATGAGCAGTTCTTC.

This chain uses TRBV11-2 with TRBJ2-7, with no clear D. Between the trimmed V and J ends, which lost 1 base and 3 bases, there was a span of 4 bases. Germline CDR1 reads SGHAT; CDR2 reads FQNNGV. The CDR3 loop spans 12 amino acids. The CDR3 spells CASSLGVYEQYF. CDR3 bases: TGTGCCAGCAGCTTAGGTGTCTACGAGCAGTACTTC.

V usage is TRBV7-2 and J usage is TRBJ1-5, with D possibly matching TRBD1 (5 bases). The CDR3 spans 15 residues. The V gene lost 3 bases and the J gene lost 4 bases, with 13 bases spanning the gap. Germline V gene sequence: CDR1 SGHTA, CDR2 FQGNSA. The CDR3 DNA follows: TGTGCCAGCAGCTTGTCCAGGGAGCGAAATCAGCCCCAGCATTTT. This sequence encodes CASSLSRERNQPQHF.

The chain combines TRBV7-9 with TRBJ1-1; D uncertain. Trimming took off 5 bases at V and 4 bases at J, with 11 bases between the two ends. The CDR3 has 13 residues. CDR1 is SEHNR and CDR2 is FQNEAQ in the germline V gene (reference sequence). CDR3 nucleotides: TGTGCCAGCAGCCCTATAGGGAGCACTGAAGCTTTCTTT. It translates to CASSPIGSTEAFF.

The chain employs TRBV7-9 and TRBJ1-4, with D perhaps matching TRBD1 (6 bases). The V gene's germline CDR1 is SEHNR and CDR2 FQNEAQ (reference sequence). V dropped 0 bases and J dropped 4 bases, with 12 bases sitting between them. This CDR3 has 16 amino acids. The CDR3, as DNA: TGTGCCAGCAGCTTAGCTACAGGGAGCTATAATGAAAAACTGTTTTTT. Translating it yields CASSLATGSYNEKLFF.